One sample yielded the 22 T cell receptor beta chains listed below, sequenced in a study of control samples from healthy donors and cancer patients. Measured with immunoSEQ multiplex PCR; TCRdb has only the in-frame clones, and not every one. This sample has roughly 120,000 clones, with over 75% found just once. Sequencing was carried out using PBMCs. All receptors come from a woman in her 50s with colorectal cancer.

The CDR3 DNA follows: TGTGCCAGCAGTTTATCTCGGACAGGGTCTAATTCACCCCTCCACTTT. This translates into CASSLSRTGSNSPLHF. This chain uses TRBV27 with TRBJ1-6, with 8 bases aligning to TRBD1. The germline V gene encodes CDR1 MNHEY and CDR2 SMNVEV (reference sequence). The CDR3 is made up of 16 amino acids. V was clipped by 0 bases and J by 6 bases; unmatched bases: 4.

This clone was seen just once. Compared with germline, one end of the junction differs, possibly owing to a read error. V usage is TRBV7-3 and J usage is TRBJ1-1, with D maybe TRBD1 (6 bases). Germline CDR1 is SGHTA and CDR2 is FQGTGA. The CDR3 sequence is 15 residues long. The CDR3 nucleotides are TGTGCCAGCAGCCTAACAGGGATCCAGAACACTGAAGCTTTCTTT. Residues: CASSLTGIQNTEAFF.

This chain uses TRBV10-2 with TRBJ1-4; 7 bases match TRBD1. J gave up 4 bases and V 1 base, and 3 bases lay outside the gene matches. This CDR3 spans 15 amino acids. Germline V gene lookup returns CDR1 WSHSY and CDR2 SAAADI. The CDR3 loop reads CASSEWGQSNEKLFF. In nucleotides, the CDR3 is TGCGCCAGCAGTGAGTGGGGACAGAGTAATGAAAAACTGTTTTTT.

The V call is TRBV7-9, the J call TRBJ2-4; D is unclear. V gave up 1 base and J gave up 2 bases, with 9 bases separating them. This CDR3 is 15 amino acids long. Germline CDR1 reads SEHNR; CDR2 reads FQNEAQ (reference sequence). The CDR3: CASSLGGISKNIQYF. The CDR3 region has the DNA TGTGCCAGCAGCTTAGGGGGAATCTCCAAAAACATTCAGTACTTC.

The chain joins TRBV5-1 to TRBJ2-3, with 7 bases lining up with TRBD2. V gave up 4 bases and J gave up 4 bases; unmatched junction bases: 9. The length of the CDR3 is 15 residues. The germline V gene has CDR1 SGHRS and CDR2 YFSETQ. CDR3 sequence reads: CASSAGDYAPDTQYF. The CDR3 nucleotides are TGCGCCAGCAGCGCGGGGGACTACGCCCCAGATACGCAGTATTTT.

The V and J genes are TRBV7-3 and TRBJ2-2; D not certain. V lost 5 bases, J lost 0 bases, and 10 bases lay in between. The CDR3 runs 15 residues. Looked up from germline, CDR1 is SGHTA and CDR2 is FQGTGA. The CDR3 nucleotides read TGTGCCAGCAGCCCAAGGGCAGCGAACACCGGGGAGCTGTTTTTT. The encoded protein is CASSPRAANTGELFF.

The chain is built from TRBV10-3 and TRBJ2-5; 12 positions agree with TRBD1. Germline V gives CDR1 ENHRY, CDR2 SYGVKD. Germline trimming cut 6 bases from V and 0 bases from J; bases unmatched to any gene: 5. The CDR3 runs to 16 residues. The CDR3 region is CAIRPGTGGHQETQYF. The CDR3 nucleotides read TGTGCCATCAGACCCGGGACAGGGGGCCACCAAGAGACCCAGTACTTC.

Only a few counts were recorded for this clone. The V call is TRBV29-1, the J call TRBJ1-1; D remains ambiguous. V lost 4 bases, J lost 0 bases, and 18 bases lay in between. Germline assignment: CDR1 SQVTM and CDR2 ANQGSEA. The CDR3 runs to 16 residues. CDR3 in amino acids: CSVGGSKKRMNTEAFF. In DNA form, the CDR3 reads TGCAGCGTTGGAGGGTCAAAAAAGAGAATGAACACTGAAGCTTTCTTT.

This chain uses TRBV5-1 with TRBJ2-3; 10 nucleotides align to TRBD1. CDR3 size: 14 residues. CDR1 SGHRS and CDR2 YFSETQ come from the germline V gene. J was trimmed by 11 bases and V by 2 bases; bases with no gene match: 8. In DNA form, the CDR3 reads TGCGCCAGCAGCTTCGACAGGGGGCGAGAAGGGCAGTATTTT. Translation gives CASSFDRGREGQYF.

The chain recombines TRBV19 with TRBJ2-5; a weak D match, TRBD2 (7 bases). This CDR3 region has 16 residues. V lost 6 bases to trimming and J lost 0 bases, with 17 bases between them. Germline-derived CDR1 and CDR2 are LNHDA and SQIVND (reference sequence). CDR3 amino acids: CASSPTGRANQETQYF. In DNA form, the CDR3 reads TGTGCCAGTAGCCCCACAGGGAGGGCGAACCAAGAGACCCAGTACTTC.

V usage is TRBV28 and J usage is TRBJ2-7; D remains unclear. Germline V gives CDR1 MDHEN, CDR2 SYDVKM. The CDR3 contains 15 residues. Trimming shortened V by 5 bases and J by 0 bases, and 14 bases separated the two germline ends. The CDR3 loop reads CASSLGGLGSYEQYF. CDR3 sequence (DNA): TGTGCCAGCAGTCTAGGCGGCCTAGGCTCCTACGAGCAGTACTTC.

This clone has only one observation. This sequence joins TRBV10-3 and TRBJ2-7; a weak D match, TRBD1 (6 bases). Germline CDR1 reads ENHRY; CDR2 reads SYGVKD. CDR3 length equals 17 residues. V was pared by 3 bases and J by 3 bases, with 21 bases between. The CDR3 DNA follows: TGTGCCATCAGTGAAGAGGGGATAGTAGGGACACGCTACGAGCAGTACTTC. Its protein is CAISEEGIVGTRYEQYF.

This chain links TRBV5-1 with TRBJ2-6; D is possibly TRBD1 (6 bases). Germline values: CDR1 SGHRS, CDR2 YFSETQ. V lost 4 bases and J lost 15, with 23 bases in between. The CDR3 loop spans 15 amino acids. The CDR3 spells CASSTGSDSGMDLTF. The CDR3 DNA follows: TGCGCCAGCAGCACGGGTTCGGACAGCGGTATGGACCTGACTTTC.

This chain links TRBV10-2 with TRBJ1-1; no reliable D call. V lost 6 bases, J lost 0 bases, and 11 bases lay in between. The CDR3 totals 14 residues. Per germline, CDR1 WSHSY and CDR2 SAAADI. The CDR3 sequence: CASRGVLMNTEAFF. CDR3 bases: TGCGCCAGCAGGGGCGTTCTCATGAACACTGAAGCTTTCTTT.

The chain joins TRBV2 to TRBJ2-1, with D possibly matching TRBD2 (5 bases). V gave up 6 bases and J gave up 7 bases, with 19 bases separating them. The germline gives CDR1 SNHLY, CDR2 FYNNEI. The CDR3 consists of 15 residues. The CDR3 here is CASRRASPGDNEQFF. In nucleotides, the CDR3 is TGTGCCAGCAGGAGGGCTAGCCCCGGAGATAATGAGCAGTTCTTC.

The V and J genes are TRBV2 and TRBJ1-1, with D perhaps matching TRBD1 (5 bases). This CDR3 is built from 15 residues. Trimming stripped 2 bases from V and 0 bases from J, with 10 bases between. CDR1 is SNHLY, CDR2 FYNNEI, per germline. The CDR3: CASSEFGALNTEAFF. The CDR3 bases are TGTGCCAGCAGTGAATTCGGGGCCTTGAACACTGAAGCTTTCTTT.

The chain couples TRBV30 to TRBJ2-3, with 11 bases that match TRBD2. Germline V gives CDR1 GTSNPN, CDR2 SVGIG (reference sequence). V shed 0 bases, J shed 3 bases, and the junction held 8 bases outside the gene matches. This CDR3 comprises 17 residues. The CDR3 region has the DNA TGTGCCTGGAGTGTAAGTGTGGCTAGCGGGAGGACAGATACGCAGTATTTT. Translation gives CAWSVSVASGRTDTQYF.

The chain uses TRBV7-2 and TRBJ2-2, with D possibly being TRBD1 (5 bases). Trimming stripped 0 bases from V and 6 bases from J, with 8 bases between. CDR1 is SGHTA and CDR2 is FQGNSA in the germline V gene. There are 14 residues in the CDR3. CDR3 loop: CASSLAGVAGELFF. CDR3 nucleotide sequence: TGTGCCAGCAGCTTAGCAGGGGTGGCCGGGGAGCTGTTTTTT.

This chain joins TRBV7-9 and TRBJ2-5; TRBD1 matches 7 bases. Germline CDR1 and CDR2: SEHNR and FQNEAQ (reference sequence). V was pared by 3 bases and J by 1 base, with 11 bases of the junction left unmatched. The CDR3 has 17 residues. CDR3 region: CASSLPPSGQAQETQYF. The CDR3 DNA reads TGTGCCAGCAGCTTGCCTCCCTCTGGACAGGCCCAAGAGACCCAGTACTTC.

V usage is TRBV5-6 and J usage is TRBJ1-2; TRBD1 is a possible D gene (6 bases). This CDR3 has 13 residues. Germline values: CDR1 SGHDT, CDR2 YYEEEE. Trimming left V 4 bases short and J 8 bases short, with 15 bases between. CDR3: CASSLGQSKGYTF. CDR3 DNA sequence: TGTGCCAGCAGCCTGGGACAATCTAAAGGCTACACCTTC.

The V call is TRBV7-2, the J call TRBJ1-2; 8 bases agree with TRBD1. CDR1 is SGHTA and CDR2 is FQGNSA in the germline V gene. J lost 7 bases, V lost 0 bases, and 7 bases had no gene match. The CDR3 length is 15 residues. CDR3 amino acids: CASSLAGTGQGGYTF. CDR3 sequence (DNA): TGTGCCAGCAGCTTAGCGGGGACAGGTCAGGGTGGCTACACCTTC. The full variable domain, its missing parts supplied by reference TRBV7-2 and TRBJ1-2, is GAGVSQSPSNKVTEKGKDVELRCDPISGHTALYWYRQSLGQGLEFLIYFQGNSAPDKSGLPSDRFSAERTGGSVSTLTIQRTQQEDSAVYLCASSLAGTGQGGYTFGSGTRLTVV.

This clone was seen once. CDR3 loop: CAWSREGIGFTEAFF. The CDR3 DNA sequence: TGTGCCTGGTCCCGGGAGGGGATTGGATTCACTGAAGCTTTCTTT. The genes are TRBV30 and TRBJ1-1, with TRBD1 as a possible D gene (5 bases). Germline-derived CDR1 and CDR2 are GTSNPN and SVGIG (reference sequence). V lost 5 bases, J lost 4 bases, and 20 bases lay in between. The length of the CDR3 is 15 residues.